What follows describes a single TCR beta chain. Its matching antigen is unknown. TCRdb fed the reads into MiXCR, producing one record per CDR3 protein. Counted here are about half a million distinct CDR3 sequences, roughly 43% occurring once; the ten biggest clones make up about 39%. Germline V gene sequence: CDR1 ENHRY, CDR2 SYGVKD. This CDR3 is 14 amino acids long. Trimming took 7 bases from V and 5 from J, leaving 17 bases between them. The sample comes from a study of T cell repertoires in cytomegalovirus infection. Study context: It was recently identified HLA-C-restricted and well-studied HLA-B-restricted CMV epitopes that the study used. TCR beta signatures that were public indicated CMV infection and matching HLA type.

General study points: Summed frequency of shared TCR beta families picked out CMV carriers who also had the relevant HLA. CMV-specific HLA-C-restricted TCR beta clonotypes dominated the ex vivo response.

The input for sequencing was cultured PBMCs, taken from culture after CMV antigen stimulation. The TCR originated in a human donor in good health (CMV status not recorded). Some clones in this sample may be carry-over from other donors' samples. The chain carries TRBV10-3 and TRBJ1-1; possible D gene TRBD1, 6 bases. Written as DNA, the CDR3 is TGTGCCATCAAACCGACAGGCCCGGAGACTGAAGCTTTCTTT. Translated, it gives CAIKPTGPETEAFF.